The 14 T cell receptor beta chains presented below share a single source sample, sequenced in a study of tumor-infiltrating lymphocytes in oesophageal squamous cell carcinoma (dated by TCRdb to the mid-2010s). The receptor library was made with PCR. Data came from an Illumina HiSeq 2000. TCRdb reworked the public reads: Q25 trimming with fastp, MiXCR clone assembly, productive beta chains retained. For every CDR3 protein sequence, its rows merge into one entry that carries the most common genes and DNA. The sample table records about 15,000 distinct CDR3 sequences; over 40% of these occur just once. The ten largest account for approximately 45% of the sample. The specimen sequenced was blood. The receptor source for this set is a male donor with esophageal squamous cell carcinoma.

By share, this clonotype ranks as medium-sized. The V and J genes are TRBV7-2 and TRBJ1-1, with 8 bases identical to TRBD1. This CDR3 contains 16 residues. V was pared by 3 bases and J by 1 base, with 7 bases of the junction left unmatched. Per germline, CDR1 SGHTA and CDR2 FQGNSA. The CDR3 protein is CASSLDRDVRNTEAFF. In DNA, the CDR3 is TGTGCCAGCAGCTTGGACAGGGATGTGAGGAACACTGAAGCTTTCTTT.

This clonotype was observed once. This sequence joins TRBV6-6 and TRBJ2-7, with 12 bases fitting TRBD2. Matching the DNA end better, TRBJ2-1 makes the J call doubtful. There are 16 residues in the CDR3. Looked up from germline, CDR1 is MNHNY and CDR2 is SVGAGI (reference sequence). The DNA for the CDR3 is TGTGCCAGCAGGTATACGACTAGCGGGAGAGGCAATGAGCAGTTCTTC. It specifies CASRYTTSGRGNEQFF.

This clonotype was seen repeatedly, ten times or more. V is TRBV12-3 or TRBV12-4 and J is TRBJ2-7; no clear D gene. V gave up 1 base and J gave up 0 bases, with 10 bases separating them. The CDR3 length is 15 residues. The CDR3 loop is CASSLGAGSSYEQYF. In DNA form, the CDR3 reads TGTGCCAGCAGTTTAGGAGCAGGCAGCTCCTACGAGCAGTACTTC.

This clonotype counts as medium-sized. V is TRBV7-9 and J is TRBJ2-1; 7 bases are shared with TRBD2. Germline assignment: CDR1 SEHNR and CDR2 FQNEAQ (reference sequence). The CDR3 is made up of 19 amino acids. J was trimmed by 0 bases and V by 7 bases; bases with no gene match: 18. CDR3 nucleotide sequence: TGTGCCAGCAACCCTCAGGACGGGAGGTCTAGCGGCTCCTACAATGAGCAGTTCTTC. Translating gives CASNPQDGRSSGSYNEQFF.

V and J are TRBV7-8 and TRBJ2-7; 14 positions agree with TRBD2. Gene TRBJ2-6 matches the end of the DNA better, so the J call may be wrong. The CDR3 totals 17 residues. The germline CDR1 and CDR2 sequences are SGHVS and FQNEAQ. CDR3 residues: CASSLGLAGAGANVLTF. Here the CDR3 DNA reads TGTGCCAGCAGCTTGGGACTAGCGGGAGCTGGGGCCAACGTCCTGACTTTC.

This clonotype was detected only a few times. The V gene is TRBV7-2, the J gene TRBJ2-5; 10 bases align to TRBD2. The CDR3 length is 18 residues. V was clipped by 2 bases and J by 2 bases; unmatched bases: 11. Germline CDR1 is SGHTA and CDR2 is FQGNSA. The CDR3: CASSLRPSGRMRQETQYF. DNA of the CDR3: TGTGCCAGCAGCTTAAGGCCTAGCGGGAGAATGAGGCAAGAGACCCAGTACTTC.

This clonotype turned up a few times. A much larger clone differs by one base, so this may be a read error. The rearrangement uses TRBV25-1 and TRBJ2-7; 7 bases map to TRBD1. Germline V CDR1 and CDR2: MGHDK, SYGVNS. The CDR3 runs to 13 residues. CDR3 in amino acids: CASARQGSYEQYF. The DNA for the CDR3 is TGTGCCAGCGCCCGACAGGGTTCCTATGAGCAGTACTTC.

This clonotype was counted a few times. The V and J genes are TRBV7-8 and TRBJ2-4, with 7 bases aligning to TRBD1. This CDR3 is 15 amino acids long. Trimming took 5 bases from V and 3 from J; bases not matched to a gene: 7. The V gene's germline CDR1 is SGHVS and CDR2 FQNEAQ. The CDR3: CASSEPYRGKNIQYF. The CDR3 bases are TGTGCCAGCAGCGAACCATACAGGGGCAAAAACATTCAGTACTTC.

The rearrangement joins TRBV7-9 to TRBJ2-2; a possible D gene is TRBD2 (7 bases). Germline values: CDR1 SEHNR, CDR2 FQNEAQ (reference sequence). Trimming took off 5 bases at V and 3 bases at J, with 16 bases between the two ends. The CDR3 extends over 16 amino acids. CDR3 sequence: CASSENRGAHTGELFF. In DNA, the CDR3 is TGTGCCAGCAGCGAAAACCGGGGGGCTCACACCGGGGAGCTGTTTTTT.

This clonotype was recorded only once. The chain links TRBV7-2 to TRBJ2-5; 10 nucleotides match TRBD2. The J call may be mistaken, given a closer DNA end match to TRBJ2-7. CDR1 and CDR2 from the germline V gene are SGHTA and FQGNSA. The CDR3 length is 15 residues. The CDR3 protein is CASSLAAGGSYEQYF. The DNA of the CDR3 is TGTGCCAGCAGCTTAGCAGCGGGAGGGTCCTACGAGCAGTACTTC.

The chain combines TRBV5-1 with TRBJ2-7, with 8 positions matching TRBD2. The J call is uncertain, as TRBJ2-1 better fits the DNA end. Germline V gene sequence: CDR1 SGHRS, CDR2 YFSETQ. There are 18 residues in the CDR3. The CDR3 nucleotides are TGCGCCAGCAGCCTGACTACTAGCGGAAGCAGCTCCTACAATGAGCAGTTCTTC. Its translation is CASSLTTSGSSSYNEQFF.

The table lists this clonotype with many counts. The chain joins TRBV5-1 to TRBJ2-7; 7 bases line up with TRBD2. The germline CDR1 and CDR2 sequences are SGHRS and YFSETQ. The V and J ends lost 0 bases and 2 bases, in that order; junction bases with no gene match: 8. The CDR3 is 16 amino acids. The CDR3 DNA is TGCGCCAGCAGCTTGGGGGGCGGGAGAGGCACCTACGAGCAGTACTTC. Translating it yields CASSLGGGRGTYEQYF.

This chain connects TRBV14 to TRBJ2-7; possibly TRBD1 for D (5 bases). The end of the DNA fits TRBJ2-1 better, so the J call may be wrong. CDR3 length equals 13 residues. In germline, CDR1 is SGHDN, CDR2 FVKESK. The CDR3: CASSPRDYNEQFF. In nucleotides, the CDR3 is TGTGCCAGCAGCCCCAGGGACTACAATGAGCAGTTCTTC.

The chain carries TRBV24-1 and TRBJ2-5, with TRBD1 as a possible D gene (7 bases). The tail of the sequence fits TRBJ2-1 better, so the J call may be wrong. CDR3 length: 14 amino acids. Germline CDR1 reads KGHDR; CDR2 reads SFDVKD. In DNA form, the CDR3 reads TGTGCCACCAGTGGGGAGGACAGGACACGGGAGCAGTTCTTC. Amino acid sequence: CATSGEDRTREQFF.